This is a list of T cell receptor beta chains from one sample in a study of cytomegalovirus exposure and HLA in healthy donors. This table comes from immunoSEQ multiplex PCR, and its TCRdb copy is limited to in-frame clones, with some not included. Among around 150,000 clones listed, about three quarters were seen once. The specimen sequenced was PBMCs. The receptors here all came from a woman aged 50 to 60 in good health and CMV-seropositive. CDR3s include the opening cysteine and the closing phenylalanine or tryptophan. Fields, in order: J gene, V gene, clone size, D gene, CDR3 DNA, CDR3 protein. A D gene is named only where the DNA matches it firmly. Where a row states a size, it is once, few, many or the class of an expanded clone; other rows omit it.

J: TRBJ1-5; V: TRBV28; size: -; D: -; DNA: TGTGCCAGCATCGCTCCCCCCGGGGGAATGGATCAGCCCCAGCATTTT; CDR3: CASIAPPGGMDQPQHF
J: TRBJ2-3; V: TRBV9; size: once; D: TRBD2; DNA: TGTGCCAGCAGCGTAAGGTTCGGCGGGGGGATCACAGATACGCAGTATTTT; CDR3: CASSVRFGGGITDTQYF
J: TRBJ1-3; V: TRBV2; size: -; D: -; DNA: TGTGCCAGCAGTGCAGGGTTAGCTGGAAACACCATATATTTT; CDR3: CASSAGLAGNTIYF
J: TRBJ1-1; V: TRBV9; size: -; D: -; DNA: TGTGCCAGCAGCGTAGCCGGGGGTACGGGGACTGAAGCTTTCTTT; CDR3: CASSVAGGTGTEAFF
J: TRBJ2-3; V: TRBV9; size: -; D: TRBD2; DNA: TGTGCCAGCAGCCTCGTAGCGGGGGCTCCGGATACGCAGTATTTT; CDR3: CASSLVAGAPDTQYF
J: TRBJ2-1; V: TRBV2; size: -; D: -; DNA: TGTGCCAGCAGTGGGGATTACCCGACTAGGGCCTCTCAGAACAATGAGCAGTTCTTC; CDR3: CASSGDYPTRASQNNEQFF
J: TRBJ1-2; V: TRBV5-1; size: -; D: -; DNA: TGCGCCAGCAGCCTGGACGCAGCTAACTATGGCTACACCTTC; CDR3: CASSLDAANYGYTF
J: TRBJ2-7; V: TRBV5-6; size: few; D: TRBD1; DNA: TGTGCCAGCAGCAGACAGGGGCGTCCCTACGAGCAGTACTTC; CDR3: CASSRQGRPYEQYF
J: TRBJ1-2; V: TRBV5-4; size: -; D: -; DNA: TGTGCCAGCAGCCCCCAGGGGCCCAACTATGGCTACACCTTC; CDR3: CASSPQGPNYGYTF
J: TRBJ2-2; V: TRBV19; size: -; D: -; DNA: TGTGCCAGTAGGGGGCGCGGGGAGCTGTTTTTT; CDR3: CASRGRGELFF
J: TRBJ2-3; V: TRBV10-1; size: -; D: TRBD2; DNA: TGCGCCAGCAGTGACCACCCGGGGGTAGCGGGAGGGCCGGATACGCAGTATTTT; CDR3: CASSDHPGVAGGPDTQYF
J: TRBJ2-3; V: TRBV10-1; size: -; D: TRBD2; DNA: TGCGCCAGCAGCCGTAGCGGGGACACAGATACGCAGTATTTT; CDR3: CASSRSGDTDTQYF
J: TRBJ1-2; V: TRBV5-4; size: -; D: -; DNA: TGTGCCAGCAGCGTAACACAGTATGGCTACACCTTC; CDR3: CASSVTQYGYTF
J: TRBJ2-3; V: TRBV6-6; size: -; D: TRBD2; DNA: TGTGCCAGCCTTAGGGGAGGGAGCACAGATACGCAGTATTTT; CDR3: CASLRGGSTDTQYF
J: TRBJ2-1; V: TRBV28; size: -; D: -; DNA: TGTGCCAGCAGTTCTACCTCCTACAATGAGCAGTTCTTC; CDR3: CASSSTSYNEQFF
J: TRBJ1-2; V: TRBV7-8; size: -; D: -; DNA: TGTGCCAGCAGCCCTCTCCTTGGTGACAGCCCAAAGTCCTATGGCTACACCTTC; CDR3: CASSPLLGDSPKSYGYTF
J: TRBJ2-1; V: TRBV18; size: -; D: -; DNA: TGTGCCAGCTCACCACAGGGGCCAACCTACAATGAGCAGTTCTTC; CDR3: CASSPQGPTYNEQFF
J: TRBJ2-1; V: TRBV15; size: -; D: -; DNA: TGTGCCACCAGCAGAGATAGGGGGGGCACTTATAGGGAAAAGTTCTTC; CDR3: CATSRDRGGTYREKFF
J: TRBJ2-3; V: TRBV7-9; size: -; D: -; DNA: TGTGCCAGCAGCTTAGCCTCGGTGGCGCAGTATTTT; CDR3: CASSLASVAQYF
J: TRBJ1-2; V: TRBV10-3; size: few; D: -; DNA: TGTGCCATCAGTGAGTGGGGGGGGCGCGGCTATGGCTACACCTTC; CDR3: CAISEWGGRGYGYTF
J: TRBJ2-5; V: TRBV5-1; size: -; D: TRBD2; DNA: TGCGCCAGCAGCTGGGGGACTAGCGGGGGGGAAGAGACCCAGTACTTC; CDR3: CASSWGTSGGEETQYF
J: TRBJ1-5; V: TRBV6-1; size: -; D: -; DNA: TGTGCCAGCAGTGATATCGTTCAGCAGCCCCAGCATTTT; CDR3: CASSDIVQQPQHF
J: TRBJ1-6; V: TRBV9; size: -; D: -; DNA: TGTGCCAGCAGCTTGGGGCAGGGTTATAATTCACCCCTCCACTTT; CDR3: CASSLGQGYNSPLHF
J: TRBJ2-7; V: TRBV5-6; size: -; D: -; DNA: TGTGCCAGCAGCTCCAGTCGTGGGGGCAGGCGTTCCTACGAGCAGTACTTC; CDR3: CASSSSRGGRRSYEQYF
J: TRBJ2-1; V: TRBV9; size: -; D: -; DNA: TGTGCCAGCAGCCGTGTCCCAGATCCCAATGAGCAGTTCTTC; CDR3: CASSRVPDPNEQFF
J: TRBJ1-2; V: TRBV2; size: -; D: -; DNA: TGTGCCAGCAGTGTGGGGCCCTATGGCTACACCTTC; CDR3: CASSVGPYGYTF
J: TRBJ2-6; V: TRBV2; size: -; D: TRBD1; DNA: TGTGCCAGCAGTGACGGACAGGGGGCGCGGGGGGCCAACGTCCTGACTTTC; CDR3: CASSDGQGARGANVLTF
J: TRBJ2-5; V: TRBV5-1; size: few; D: TRBD2; DNA: TGCGCCAGCAGCTGGACTAGCGGGGGGTCAGAGACCCAGTACTTC; CDR3: CASSWTSGGSETQYF
J: TRBJ1-5; V: TRBV6-4; size: -; D: -; DNA: TGTGCCAGCAGTGATGTCAGGGGAAGGGGCAATCAGCCCCAGCATTTT; CDR3: CASSDVRGRGNQPQHF
J: TRBJ1-1; V: TRBV27; size: -; D: -; DNA: TGTGCCAGCAGGCCGCGGTTCATGAACACTGAAGCTTTCTTT; CDR3: CASRPRFMNTEAFF
J: TRBJ2-7; V: TRBV7-2; size: -; D: TRBD2; DNA: TGTGCCAGCAGCTTAAGCGGGGGGTTCGAGCAGTACTTC; CDR3: CASSLSGGFEQYF
J: TRBJ1-1; V: TRBV6-6; size: -; D: -; DNA: TGTGCCAGCAGTTGGAGGGCCACTGAAGCTTTCTTT; CDR3: CASSWRATEAFF
J: TRBJ1-4; V: TRBV7-2; size: -; D: TRBD1; DNA: TGTGCCAGCAGGCGGGACAGGGGAACTAATGAAAAACTGTTTTTT; CDR3: CASRRDRGTNEKLFF
J: TRBJ2-7; V: TRBV7-8; size: -; D: -; DNA: TGTGCCAGCAGCATAACAGGGTTCGAGCAGTACTTC; CDR3: CASSITGFEQYF
J: TRBJ2-7; V: TRBV28; size: -; D: -; DNA: TGTGCCAGCAGTTTCCCCGGGGACAACTACGAGCAGTACTTC; CDR3: CASSFPGDNYEQYF
J: TRBJ2-7; V: TRBV2; size: -; D: TRBD2; DNA: TGTGCCAGCAGTGTTACTAGCGCATACTTCTACGAGCAGTACTTC; CDR3: CASSVTSAYFYEQYF
J: TRBJ2-3; V: TRBV5-1; size: -; D: -; DNA: TGCGCCAGCAGCTTGGACGGGTACACAGATACGCAGTATTTT; CDR3: CASSLDGYTDTQYF
J: TRBJ2-5; V: TRBV6-1; size: -; D: -; DNA: TGTGCCAGCAGTGAATGGGGACTCCGGGAAGAGACCCAGTACTTC; CDR3: CASSEWGLREETQYF
J: TRBJ2-5; V: TRBV28; size: -; D: TRBD2; DNA: TGTGCCAGCAGTCGAGCTGGACTAGCGGGGGGGCCGACCCAGTACTTC; CDR3: CASSRAGLAGGPTQYF
J: TRBJ1-1; V: TRBV27; size: -; D: TRBD1; DNA: TGTGCCAGCACCTACTCAGGGGGCGCGGGCACTGAAGCTTTCTTT; CDR3: CASTYSGGAGTEAFF
J: TRBJ1-1; V: TRBV15; size: few; D: -; DNA: TGTGCCACCAGCTTAGAAGAGAACACTGAAGCTTTCTTT; CDR3: CATSLEENTEAFF
J: TRBJ1-5; V: TRBV4-1; size: -; D: -; DNA: TGCGCCAGCAGCCAAGATTCAGTCAATAGCAATCAGCCCCAGCATTTT; CDR3: CASSQDSVNSNQPQHF
J: TRBJ1-3; V: TRBV2; size: few; D: -; DNA: TGTGCCAGCAGTTCGAAACAGAGCTCTGGAAACACCATATATTTT; CDR3: CASSSKQSSGNTIYF
J: TRBJ2-7; V: TRBV7-8; size: once; D: -; DNA: TGTGCCAGCAGCTTAGGGTTTTTGGGAGTCTACGAGCAGTACTTC; CDR3: CASSLGFLGVYEQYF
J: TRBJ1-1; V: TRBV18; size: -; D: -; DNA: TGTGCCAGCTCACCTACAAACCCTCCCGGAGCTGACACTGAAGCTTTCTTT; CDR3: CASSPTNPPGADTEAFF
J: TRBJ1-2; V: TRBV7-8; size: -; D: -; DNA: TGTGCCAGCAGCTTAGAGCTAGCGAACTATGGCTACACCTTC; CDR3: CASSLELANYGYTF
J: TRBJ2-4; V: TRBV6-1; size: -; D: -; DNA: TGTGCCAGCAGTGAAAAGGATTGGGCTAGCTCAAAAAACATTCAGTACTTC; CDR3: CASSEKDWASSKNIQYF
J: TRBJ2-3; V: TRBV19; size: -; D: TRBD2; DNA: TGTGCCACCGGGACTAGCGGGAGAGGCGGCACAGATACGCAGTATTTT; CDR3: CATGTSGRGGTDTQYF
J: TRBJ2-3; V: TRBV2; size: few; D: TRBD2; DNA: TGTGCCAGCAAAGGTGTAGCGGGGGAAGATACGCAGTATTTT; CDR3: CASKGVAGEDTQYF
J: TRBJ2-7; V: TRBV10-1; size: -; D: -; DNA: TGCGCCAGCAGTCCTCGGACTAACCCCTACGAGCAGTACTTC; CDR3: CASSPRTNPYEQYF
J: TRBJ2-5; V: TRBV9; size: -; D: TRBD2; DNA: TGTGCCAGCAGCGTAAACAGCGGGGGTACAGAGACCCAGTACTTC; CDR3: CASSVNSGGTETQYF
J: TRBJ1-2; V: TRBV2; size: -; D: TRBD1; DNA: TGTGCCAGCAGTGGCACAGGGGATAACGGCTACACCTTC; CDR3: CASSGTGDNGYTF
J: TRBJ2-7; V: TRBV7-2; size: -; D: TRBD2; DNA: TGTGCCAGCAGCTATACTGGCGGGGGTCACTACGAGCAGTACTTC; CDR3: CASSYTGGGHYEQYF
J: TRBJ1-2; V: TRBV6-5; size: -; D: -; DNA: TGTGCCAGCAGGCCCAGGAATTCTAACTATGGCTACACCTTC; CDR3: CASRPRNSNYGYTF
J: TRBJ2-7; V: TRBV5-6; size: -; D: -; DNA: TGTGCCAGCAGCTTGGGCAGGGGCGAGCAGTACTTC; CDR3: CASSLGRGEQYF
J: TRBJ2-2; V: TRBV6-5; size: -; D: TRBD1; DNA: TGTGCCAGCAGGTCCGGGACAGTCACCGGGGAGCTGTTTTTT; CDR3: CASRSGTVTGELFF
J: TRBJ1-5; V: TRBV23-1; size: -; D: -; DNA: TGCGCCACCCTCGCGGTCGCGGGGTATCAGCCCCAGCATTTT; CDR3: CATLAVAGYQPQHF